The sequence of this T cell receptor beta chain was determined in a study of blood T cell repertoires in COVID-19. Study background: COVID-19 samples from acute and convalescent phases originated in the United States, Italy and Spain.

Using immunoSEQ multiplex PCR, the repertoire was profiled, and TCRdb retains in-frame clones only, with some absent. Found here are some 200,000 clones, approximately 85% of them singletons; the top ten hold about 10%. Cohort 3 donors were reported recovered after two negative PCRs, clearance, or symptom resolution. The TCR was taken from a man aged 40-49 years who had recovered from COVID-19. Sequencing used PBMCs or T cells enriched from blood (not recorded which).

The CDR3 DNA reads TGTGCCAGTAGTATTTTTAGGGGAAGCTCTGGAAACACCATATATTTT. Translating it yields CASSIFRGSSGNTIYF. V gene TRBV19 combines with J gene TRBJ1-3; D possibly corresponds to TRBD1 (5 bases). Germline CDR1 LNHDA, CDR2 SQIVND (reference sequence). There are 16 residues in the CDR3. V was shortened by 3 bases and J by 0 bases, with 12 bases between the two germline ends.